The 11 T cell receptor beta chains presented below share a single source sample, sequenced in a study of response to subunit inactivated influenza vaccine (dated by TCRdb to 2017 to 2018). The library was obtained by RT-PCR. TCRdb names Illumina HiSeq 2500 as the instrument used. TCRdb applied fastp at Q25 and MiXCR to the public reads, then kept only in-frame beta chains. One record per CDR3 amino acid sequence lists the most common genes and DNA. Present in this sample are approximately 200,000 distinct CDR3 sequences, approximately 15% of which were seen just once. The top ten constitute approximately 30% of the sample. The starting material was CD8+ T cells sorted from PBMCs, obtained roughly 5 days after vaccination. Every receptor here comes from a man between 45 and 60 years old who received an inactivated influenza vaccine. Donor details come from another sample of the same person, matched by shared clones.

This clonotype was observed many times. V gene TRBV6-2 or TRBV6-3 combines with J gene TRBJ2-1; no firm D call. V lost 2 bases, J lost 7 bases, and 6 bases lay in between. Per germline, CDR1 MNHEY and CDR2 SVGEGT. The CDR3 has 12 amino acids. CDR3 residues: CASSYTINEQFF. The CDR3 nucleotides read TGTGCCAGCAGTTACACGATTAATGAGCAGTTCTTC.

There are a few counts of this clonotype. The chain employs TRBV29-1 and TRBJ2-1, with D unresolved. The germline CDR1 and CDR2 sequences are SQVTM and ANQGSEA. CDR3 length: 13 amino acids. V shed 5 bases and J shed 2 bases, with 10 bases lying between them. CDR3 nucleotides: TGCAGCGTTAAGACTCCGACCTACAATGAGCAGTTCTTC. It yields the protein CSVKTPTYNEQFF.

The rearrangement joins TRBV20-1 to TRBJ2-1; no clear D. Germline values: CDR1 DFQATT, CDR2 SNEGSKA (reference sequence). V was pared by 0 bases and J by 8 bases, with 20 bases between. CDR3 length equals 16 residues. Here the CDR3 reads CSARDLHTSNGDEQFF. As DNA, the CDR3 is TGCAGTGCTAGAGATCTACACACCTCCAATGGGGATGAGCAGTTCTTC.

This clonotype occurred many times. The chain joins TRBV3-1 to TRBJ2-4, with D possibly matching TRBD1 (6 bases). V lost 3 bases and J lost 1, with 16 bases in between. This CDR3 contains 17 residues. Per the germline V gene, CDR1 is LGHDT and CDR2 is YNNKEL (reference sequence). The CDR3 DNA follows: TGTGCCAGCAGCCATACAGGGTTCTTGGCTGCCAAAAACATTCAGTACTTC. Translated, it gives CASSHTGFLAAKNIQYF.

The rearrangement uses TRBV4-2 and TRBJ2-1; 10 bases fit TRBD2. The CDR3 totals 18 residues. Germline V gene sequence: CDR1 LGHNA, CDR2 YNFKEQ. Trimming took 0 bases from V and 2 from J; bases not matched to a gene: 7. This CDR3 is CASSQEIFGTSAYNEQFF. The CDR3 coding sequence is TGTGCCAGCAGCCAAGAAATATTCGGGACTAGCGCCTACAATGAGCAGTTCTTC.

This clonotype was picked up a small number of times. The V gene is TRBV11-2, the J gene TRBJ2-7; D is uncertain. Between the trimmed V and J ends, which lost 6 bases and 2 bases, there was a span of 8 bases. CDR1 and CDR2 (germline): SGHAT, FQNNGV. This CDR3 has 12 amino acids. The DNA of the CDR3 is TGTGCCAGCAGTTCGATAACCTACGAGCAGTACTTC. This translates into CASSSITYEQYF.

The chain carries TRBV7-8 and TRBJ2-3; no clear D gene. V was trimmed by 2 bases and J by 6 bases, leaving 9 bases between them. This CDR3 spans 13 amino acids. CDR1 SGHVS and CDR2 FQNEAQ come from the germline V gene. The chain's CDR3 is CASSLIGFDTQYF. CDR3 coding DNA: TGTGCCAGCAGCTTAATAGGGTTTGATACGCAGTATTTT. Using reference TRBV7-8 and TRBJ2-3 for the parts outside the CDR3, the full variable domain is GAGVSQSPRYKVAKRGQDVALRCDPISGHVSLFWYQQALGQGPEFLTYFQNEAQLDKSGLPSDRFFAERPEGSVSTLKIQRTQQEDSAVYLCASSLIGFDTQYFGPGTRLTVL.

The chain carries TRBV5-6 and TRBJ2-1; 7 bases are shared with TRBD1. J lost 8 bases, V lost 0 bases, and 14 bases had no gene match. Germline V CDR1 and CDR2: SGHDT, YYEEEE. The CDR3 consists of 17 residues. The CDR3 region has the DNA TGTGCCAGCAGCTTGGGGATTGTCAGGGGGAATTGGGATGAGCAGTTCTTC. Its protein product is CASSLGIVRGNWDEQFF.

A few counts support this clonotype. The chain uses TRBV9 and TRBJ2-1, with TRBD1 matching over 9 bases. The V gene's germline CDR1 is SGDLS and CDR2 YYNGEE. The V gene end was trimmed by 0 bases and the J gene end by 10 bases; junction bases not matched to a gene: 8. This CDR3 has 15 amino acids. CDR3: CASSVEGQGLEEQFF. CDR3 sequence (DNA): TGTGCCAGCAGCGTAGAGGGACAGGGTTTGGAAGAGCAGTTCTTC.

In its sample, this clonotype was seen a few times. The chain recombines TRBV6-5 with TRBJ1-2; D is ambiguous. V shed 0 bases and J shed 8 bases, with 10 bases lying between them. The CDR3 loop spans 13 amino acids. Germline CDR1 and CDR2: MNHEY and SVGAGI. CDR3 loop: CASSYSKYNGYTF. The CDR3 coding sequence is TGTGCCAGCAGTTACTCGAAGTATAACGGCTACACCTTC.

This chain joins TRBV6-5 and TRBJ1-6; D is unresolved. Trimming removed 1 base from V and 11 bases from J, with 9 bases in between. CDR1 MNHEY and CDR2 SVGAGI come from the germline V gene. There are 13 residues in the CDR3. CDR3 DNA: TGTGCCAGCAGTTACTATCCAGGAACACCCCTCCACTTT. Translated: CASSYYPGTPLHF.